This TCR beta chain was sequenced during a study of cytomegalovirus exposure and HLA in healthy donors. Study-wide points: Most TCR sequences were rare, but some public TCRs occurred in many donors. It was assumed in the presence/absence analyses that sequencing depth was roughly uniform across donors.

CDR3 length: 13 amino acids. The ends were cut back, 0 bases at V and 2 bases at J, with 5 bases in the middle. Germline V lookup: CDR1 LNHNV, CDR2 YYDKDF (reference sequence). This clone was seen more than once but under ten times. Its matching antigen is unknown. Primers: 60 Vbeta forward and 13 Jbeta reverse. Using immunoSEQ multiplex PCR, the repertoire was profiled, and TCRdb retains in-frame clones only, with some absent. The data contain about 98,000 clones, 60% to 80% of them singletons. The V and J genes are TRBV15 and TRBJ2-7; D uncertain. Sequences were obtained from PBMCs. This receptor was identified in a female donor in good health and CMV-seronegative. In nucleotides, the CDR3 is TGTGCCACCAGCAGAGATCTTGCCTACGAGCAGTACTTC. Amino acids: CATSRDLAYEQYF. Combining the CDR3 with reference TRBV15 and TRBJ2-7 gives the whole variable domain DAMVIQNPRYQVTQFGKPVTLSCSQTLNHNVMYWYQQKSSQAPKLLFHYYDKDFNNEADTPDNFQSRRPNTSFCFLDIRSPGLGDTAMYLCATSRDLAYEQYFGPGTRLTVT.